This is a list of T cell receptor beta chains from one sample in a study of cytomegalovirus exposure and HLA in healthy donors. Produced via immunoSEQ multiplex PCR; TCRdb's table is partial and in-frame only. The repertoire consists of 120,000 or so clones, with about three quarters occurring once and the leading ten covering around 3.6%. The sequencing input was PBMCs. Receptors originate from a man aged 25-40 years in good health and CMV-seronegative. The CDR3 runs from the conserved cysteine through the conserved F or W. Size tells how often a clone was seen (once, few, many) or the class of an expanded clone, and some rows leave it out.

TRBJ1-1 | TRBV6-5 | - | CASNTGRMNTEAFF
TRBJ1-1 | TRBV5-4 | - | CASSLGRTGLNTEDFF
TRBJ2-5 | TRBV5-4 | few | CASSLVLGAAQETQYF
TRBJ1-5 | TRBV19 | once | CASSNRGTQPQHF
TRBJ2-1 | TRBV27 | - | CASSFWTLSSYNEQFF
TRBJ2-7 | TRBV5-4 | - | CASSTRLAGVPYEQYF
TRBJ2-4 | TRBV9 | - | CASSVGQGIGKNIQYF
TRBJ2-6 | TRBV28 | - | CASKPAGARILSGANVLTF
TRBJ1-4 | TRBV9 | - | CASSGPYRGPFGEKLFF
TRBJ2-7 | TRBV7-9 | - | CASSLATASGSHEQYF
TRBJ1-5 | TRBV30 | - | CAWSEGRIANSNQPQHF
TRBJ1-1 | TRBV7-2 | - | CASSSSPGSEAFF
TRBJ2-5 | TRBV6-4 | - | CASSDSVGRGLQETQYF
TRBJ2-7 | TRBV5-6 | - | CASSLTGVEVGEQYF
TRBJ2-3 | TRBV5-1 | - | CASSLERGQDTQYF
TRBJ2-1 | TRBV1 | once | CTSSPETSDPYNEQFF
TRBJ1-2 | TRBV5-1 | - | CASSLGQGSYGYTF
TRBJ2-3 | TRBV13 | - | CASSQGVTDTQYF
TRBJ2-7 | TRBV7-9 | - | CASRNTGTAYEQYF
TRBJ1-2 | TRBV11-2 | few | CASSSGQVRGYTF
TRBJ1-6 | TRBV28 | - | CASSFSGGGNSPLHF
TRBJ1-6 | TRBV30 | - | CAWSRKGGLYNSPLHF
TRBJ2-3 | TRBV18 | - | CASSPGTSTDTQYF
TRBJ1-2 | TRBV27 | - | CASSTRATYGYTF
TRBJ1-5 | TRBV28 | few | CASSRTGRGQPQHF
TRBJ1-1 | TRBV9 | - | CASSVSTGANTEAFF
TRBJ1-1 | TRBV28 | - | CASGGHTNTEAFF
TRBJ2-1 | TRBV9 | - | CASSVLAGAIYNEQFF
TRBJ2-3 | TRBV7-2 | few | CASSFARARGRADTQYF
TRBJ1-2 | TRBV5-1 | - | CASSLGAGNYGYTF
TRBJ2-2 | TRBV4-3 | - | CASSLGQGAFAGELFF
TRBJ1-1 | TRBV5-1 | - | CASSLGGTESNTEAFF
TRBJ1-3 | TRBV2 | - | CASDPQGAVGNTIYF
TRBJ2-1 | TRBV4-3 | - | CASSHLGTSYNEQFF
TRBJ1-3 | TRBV15 | - | CATSPGQGVGGNTIYF
TRBJ1-2 | TRBV10-3 | - | CASNRDRGLSYGYTF
TRBJ1-5 | TRBV15 | - | CATSISSSNQPQHF
TRBJ1-1 | TRBV19 | few | CASSTRPRSVTQAFF
TRBJ2-3 | TRBV29-1 | - | CSKLVADTQYF
TRBJ2-7 | TRBV6-1 | - | CASSEVGSYYEQYF
TRBJ2-7 | TRBV27 | - | CASSFHYRTGRYEQYF
TRBJ1-2 | TRBV5-1 | once | CASSETANYGYTF
TRBJ1-2 | TRBV5-1 | - | CASSLVRVDQGYTF
TRBJ2-7 | TRBV14 | - | CASSHRDRGSYEQYF
TRBJ1-1 | TRBV7-3 | few | CASSPTFSVTGVNTEAFF
TRBJ1-3 | TRBV28 | - | CASHNRGRWSGNTIYF
TRBJ1-2 | TRBV10-3 | - | CAISGDSGWGYTF
TRBJ1-4 | TRBV10-3 | - | CAISPAGRGNGKLFF
TRBJ2-7 | TRBV4-1 | - | CASSREVSGLSYEQYF
TRBJ2-7 | TRBV9 | - | CASSVSVDRTYEQYF
TRBJ1-2 | TRBV6-6 | - | CASSFATGTFSYTF
TRBJ2-4 | TRBV15 | - | CATSRGRAKNIQYF
TRBJ1-2 | TRBV21-1 | once | CASSGGQGEVGYTF